The rows below give T cell receptor beta chains drawn from one sample of a study of T cell responses to AZD1222 COVID-19 vaccine. TCRdb's table, derived via immunoSEQ multiplex PCR, lists solely in-frame clones and lacks some. The data contain approximately 150,000 clones, 92% of them singletons. The source was peripheral blood, collected on day 0 of AZD1222 vaccination. These receptors were taken from an adult in good health. Both conserved end residues are part of each CDR3. The order of the fields is D gene, V gene, J gene, clone size, CDR3 protein, CDR3 DNA. D genes are given only for firm matches. The size of a clone is reported for some rows only, either as once, few or many, or as a class for expanded clones.

D: .; V: TRBV18; J: TRBJ1-1; size: .; CDR3: CASSGGAEAFF; DNA: TGTGCCAGCTCGGGAGGCGCTGAAGCTTTCTTT
D: .; V: TRBV12-3/TRBV12-4; J: TRBJ2-3; size: once; CDR3: CASSLLWTDTQYF; DNA: TGTGCCAGCAGTTTACTCTGGACAGATACGCAGTATTTT
D: TRBD2; V: TRBV7-3; J: TRBJ2-1; size: .; CDR3: CASTLLAGGDNEQFF; DNA: TGTGCCAGCACCTTACTAGCGGGAGGAGATAATGAGCAGTTCTTC
D: .; V: TRBV5-1; J: TRBJ2-2; size: .; CDR3: CASGQDTGELFF; DNA: TGCGCCAGCGGGCAGGACACCGGGGAGCTGTTTTTT
D: .; V: TRBV12-3/TRBV12-4; J: TRBJ1-4; size: .; CDR3: CASRPNAVVKLFF; DNA: TGTGCCAGCAGACCCAACGCCGTGGTAAAACTGTTTTTT
D: TRBD1; V: TRBV9; J: TRBJ2-1; size: .; CDR3: CASNSGGGQSSYNEQFF; DNA: TGTGCCAGCAACTCAGGGGGCGGGCAGAGCTCCTACAATGAGCAGTTCTTC
D: .; V: TRBV30; J: TRBJ1-3; size: .; CDR3: CAWSLFSGNTIYF; DNA: TGTGCCTGGAGTTTATTCTCTGGAAACACCATATATTTT
D: .; V: TRBV7-9; J: TRBJ1-2; size: .; CDR3: CASSSLTVIHGYTF; DNA: TGTGCCAGCAGCTCTTTAACAGTCATCCACGGCTACACCTTC
D: .; V: TRBV27; J: TRBJ1-1; size: .; CDR3: CASRGQSTNTEAFF; DNA: TGTGCCAGCCGCGGACAGTCAACGAACACTGAAGCTTTCTTT
D: .; V: TRBV29-1; J: TRBJ2-7; size: .; CDR3: CSVERGGPLNAYEQYF; DNA: TGCAGCGTTGAAAGAGGAGGCCCCTTGAACGCCTACGAGCAGTACTTC
D: TRBD2; V: TRBV20-1; J: TRBJ2-1; size: .; CDR3: CSASSGTSVGNEQFF; DNA: TGCAGTGCTAGTTCCGGGACTAGTGTTGGCAATGAGCAGTTCTTC
D: .; V: TRBV5-5; J: TRBJ1-1; size: .; CDR3: CASSWVGGEAFF; DNA: TGTGCCAGCAGCTGGGTGGGGGGCGAAGCTTTCTTT
D: .; V: TRBV15; J: TRBJ1-2; size: .; CDR3: CATRTSGGYTF; DNA: TGTGCCACCAGGACGTCGGGTGGCTACACCTTC
D: TRBD2; V: TRBV7-8; J: TRBJ2-7; size: .; CDR3: CASSPGLAISYEQYF; DNA: TGTGCCAGCAGCCCCGGACTAGCTATAAGCTACGAGCAGTACTTC
D: .; V: TRBV7-8; J: TRBJ1-3; size: .; CDR3: CASSSPPGNTIYF; DNA: TGTGCCAGCAGCTCGCCCCCTGGAAACACCATATATTTT
D: .; V: TRBV7-8; J: TRBJ1-1; size: .; CDR3: CASSIGTPYTEAFF; DNA: TGTGCCAGCAGCATTGGGACACCGTACACTGAAGCTTTCTTT
D: .; V: TRBV28; J: TRBJ1-6; size: .; CDR3: CASSYLGFLRDSPLHF; DNA: TGTGCCAGCAGCTACTTAGGGTTTTTAAGAGATTCACCCCTCCACTTT
D: TRBD1; V: TRBV6-5; J: TRBJ1-2; size: .; CDR3: CASRLLREGAYGYTF; DNA: TGTGCCAGCAGGTTACTTAGGGAGGGGGCCTATGGCTACACCTTC
D: TRBD2; V: TRBV5-1; J: TRBJ2-1; size: .; CDR3: CASSLAVGGANNEQFF; DNA: TGCGCCAGCAGCTTGGCGGTCGGGGGGGCCAACAATGAGCAGTTCTTC
D: .; V: TRBV10-3; J: TRBJ1-2; size: once; CDR3: CAISEGGGGYTF; DNA: TGTGCCATCAGTGAAGGCGGGGGAGGCTACACCTTC
D: .; V: TRBV24-1; J: TRBJ1-2; size: .; CDR3: CATSRGVGYGYTF; DNA: TGTGCCACCAGTAGAGGGGTCGGGTATGGCTACACCTTC
D: .; V: TRBV28; J: TRBJ2-1; size: .; CDR3: CASSLWQIDNEQFF; DNA: TGTGCCAGCAGTTTATGGCAGATAGACAATGAGCAGTTCTTC
D: TRBD1; V: TRBV27; J: TRBJ1-2; size: .; CDR3: CASRRAGGGHGYTF; DNA: TGTGCCAGCAGGAGGGCAGGGGGGGGACATGGCTACACCTTC
D: .; V: TRBV7-9; J: TRBJ2-2; size: .; CDR3: CASRDLNTGELFF; DNA: TGTGCCAGCCGGGACTTGAACACCGGGGAGCTGTTTTTT
D: .; V: TRBV18; J: TRBJ1-2; size: .; CDR3: CASSPRGADGYTF; DNA: TGTGCCAGCTCACCCCGGGGCGCCGATGGCTACACCTTC
D: TRBD2; V: TRBV5-6; J: TRBJ2-3; size: .; CDR3: CASSFGPSGGVSTDTQYF; DNA: TGTGCCAGCAGCTTTGGCCCGAGCGGGGGGGTTAGCACAGATACGCAGTATTTT
D: .; V: TRBV28; J: TRBJ1-1; size: .; CDR3: CASSLYRSSTNTEAFF; DNA: TGTGCCAGCAGTTTATATAGGTCCTCCACCAACACTGAAGCTTTCTTT
D: .; V: TRBV27; J: TRBJ2-3; size: .; CDR3: CASSLQGGGDTQYF; DNA: TGTGCCAGCAGTTTACAAGGCGGCGGAGATACGCAGTATTTT
D: .; V: TRBV15; J: TRBJ1-5; size: many; CDR3: CATSRGRELNQPQHF; DNA: TGTGCCACCAGCAGAGGGAGGGAGCTCAATCAGCCCCAGCATTTT
D: .; V: TRBV7-7; J: TRBJ2-1; size: .; CDR3: CASSVGPAINEQFF; DNA: TGTGCTAGCAGCGTGGGGCCAGCAATCAATGAGCAGTTCTTC
D: .; V: TRBV5-6; J: TRBJ1-2; size: .; CDR3: CASSPGRLGGYTF; DNA: TGTGCCAGCAGCCCGGGACGTCTAGGGGGCTACACCTTC
D: TRBD1; V: TRBV2; J: TRBJ1-5; size: .; CDR3: CASSPGQGVGYQPQHF; DNA: TGTGCCAGCAGCCCGGGACAGGGGGTAGGGTATCAGCCCCAGCATTTT
D: .; V: TRBV19; J: TRBJ2-1; size: few; CDR3: CASSIEGLSSYNEQFF; DNA: TGTGCCAGTAGTATAGAGGGGTTGAGCTCCTACAATGAGCAGTTCTTC
D: TRBD1; V: TRBV29-1; J: TRBJ1-2; size: .; CDR3: CSVGGQALGGGYTF; DNA: TGCAGCGTTGGAGGACAGGCCTTAGGAGGCGGCTACACCTTC
D: .; V: TRBV10-1; J: TRBJ1-6; size: once; CDR3: CASRKGGEGSPLHF; DNA: TGCGCCAGCAGAAAGGGGGGCGAAGGTTCACCCCTCCACTTT
D: TRBD1; V: TRBV10-3; J: TRBJ1-1; size: .; CDR3: CAISESDRGNTEAFF; DNA: TGTGCCATCAGTGAGTCAGACAGGGGGAACACTGAAGCTTTCTTT
D: .; V: TRBV24-1; J: TRBJ2-1; size: .; CDR3: CATSDLEEQFF; DNA: TGTGCCACCAGTGATCTGGAGGAGCAGTTCTTC
D: TRBD1; V: TRBV29-1; J: TRBJ2-1; size: .; CDR3: CSAPGQADNEQFF; DNA: TGCAGCGCCCCGGGACAGGCGGACAATGAGCAGTTCTTC
D: .; V: TRBV6-5; J: TRBJ2-1; size: .; CDR3: CASSRNEQFF; DNA: TGTGCCAGCAGCAGGAATGAGCAGTTCTTC
D: TRBD1; V: TRBV7-2; J: TRBJ1-5; size: .; CDR3: CASSLGDSRNQPQHF; DNA: TGTGCCAGCAGCTTAGGGGACAGCCGGAATCAGCCCCAGCATTTT